This T cell receptor (beta chain) comes out of a study of blood T cell repertoires in COVID-19. At the level of the study: The origin of the acute and convalescent COVID-19 samples was the United States, Italy and Spain.

V lost 3 bases and J 9 bases, leaving 18 bases between the germline ends. This CDR3 has 15 residues. Per germline, CDR1 MGHRA and CDR2 YSYEKL. Here immunoSEQ multiplex PCR was the method, and the copy in TCRdb shows in-frame clones only, minus some. The sample lists around 140,000 clones, about 80% occurring once. The TCR sequence derives from a man aged 70-80 years who had recovered from COVID-19. This chain joins TRBV4-1 and TRBJ2-1; a possible D gene is TRBD2 (5 bases). The sample consisted of peripheral blood. CDR3 protein: CASSQGVGRRGEQFF. CDR3 nucleotide sequence: TGCGCCAGCAGCCAGGGTGTAGGCCGACGGGGTGAGCAGTTCTTC.